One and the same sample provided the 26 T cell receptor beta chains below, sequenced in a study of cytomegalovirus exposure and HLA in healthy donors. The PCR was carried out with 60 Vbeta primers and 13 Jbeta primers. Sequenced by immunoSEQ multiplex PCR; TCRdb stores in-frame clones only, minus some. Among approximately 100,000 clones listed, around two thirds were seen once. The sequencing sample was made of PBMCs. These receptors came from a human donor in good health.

The CDR3 loop reads CAISEYQGAGETQYF. The DNA of the CDR3 is TGTGCCATCAGTGAATATCAGGGGGCGGGTGAGACCCAGTACTTC. The chain recombines TRBV10-3 with TRBJ2-5, with TRBD1 identical over 8 bases. Germline lookup yields CDR1 ENHRY and CDR2 SYGVKD. Trimming took 3 bases from V and 5 from J; bases not matched to a gene: 8. CDR3 length: 15 amino acids.

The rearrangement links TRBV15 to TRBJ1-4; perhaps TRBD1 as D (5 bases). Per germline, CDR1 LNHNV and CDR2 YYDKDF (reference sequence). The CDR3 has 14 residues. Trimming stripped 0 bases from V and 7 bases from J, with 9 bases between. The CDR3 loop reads CATSRDRASEKLFF. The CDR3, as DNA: TGTGCCACCAGCAGAGACAGGGCCAGTGAAAAACTGTTTTTT. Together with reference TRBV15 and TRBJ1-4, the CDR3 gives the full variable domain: DAMVIQNPRYQVTQFGKPVTLSCSQTLNHNVMYWYQQKSSQAPKLLFHYYDKDFNNEADTPDNFQSRRPNTSFCFLDIRSPGLGDTAMYLCATSRDRASEKLFFGSGTQLSVL.

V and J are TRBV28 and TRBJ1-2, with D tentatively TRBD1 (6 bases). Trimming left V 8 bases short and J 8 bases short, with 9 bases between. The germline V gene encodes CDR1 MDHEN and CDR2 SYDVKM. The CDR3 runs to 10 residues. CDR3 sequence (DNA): TGTGCCAGCGGGGGCCGGGGCTACACCTTC. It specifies CASGGRGYTF.

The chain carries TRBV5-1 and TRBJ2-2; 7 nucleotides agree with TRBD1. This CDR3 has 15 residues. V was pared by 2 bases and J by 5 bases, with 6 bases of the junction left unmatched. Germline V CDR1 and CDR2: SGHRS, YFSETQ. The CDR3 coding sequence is TGCGCCAGCAGCTTCACAGGGGTCGGTACCGGGGAGCTGTTTTTT. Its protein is CASSFTGVGTGELFF.

The CDR3 DNA reads as TGTGCCAGCAGCCGCGTAGCCAACTATGGCTACACCTTC. Protein product: CASSRVANYGYTF. J is TRBJ1-2 and V is TRBV6-5; D gene ambiguous. The V end lost 6 bases, the J end lost 2 bases, and 10 bases lay between the germline ends. The CDR3 is made up of 13 amino acids. CDR1 and CDR2 (germline): MNHEY, SVGAGI.

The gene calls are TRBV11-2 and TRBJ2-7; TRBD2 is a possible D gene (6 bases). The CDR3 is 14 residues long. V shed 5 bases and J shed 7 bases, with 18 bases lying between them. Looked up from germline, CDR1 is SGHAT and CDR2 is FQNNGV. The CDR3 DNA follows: TGTGCCAGCAGCCATCCGGGACTTACTACGGAGCAGTACTTC. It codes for CASSHPGLTTEQYF.

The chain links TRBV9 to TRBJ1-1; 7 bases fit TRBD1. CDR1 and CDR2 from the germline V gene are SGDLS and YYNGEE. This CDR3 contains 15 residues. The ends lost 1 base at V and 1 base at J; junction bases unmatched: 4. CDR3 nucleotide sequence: TGTGCCAGCAGCGTAACGACAGGGCGGAACACTGAAGCTTTCTTT. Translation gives CASSVTTGRNTEAFF. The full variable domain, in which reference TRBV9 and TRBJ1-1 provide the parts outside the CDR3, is DSGVTQTPKHLITATGQRVTLRCSPRSGDLSVYWYQQSLDQGLQFLIQYYNGEERAKGNILERFSAQQFPDLHSELNLSSLELGDSALYFCASSVTTGRNTEAFFGQGTRLTVV.

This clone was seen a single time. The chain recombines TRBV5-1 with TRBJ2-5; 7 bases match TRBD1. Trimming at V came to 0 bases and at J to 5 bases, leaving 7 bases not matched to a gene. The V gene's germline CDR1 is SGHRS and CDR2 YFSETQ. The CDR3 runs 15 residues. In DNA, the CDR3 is TGCGCCAGCAGCTTGGGACAGGGATTCGTGGAGACCCAGTACTTC. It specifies CASSLGQGFVETQYF.

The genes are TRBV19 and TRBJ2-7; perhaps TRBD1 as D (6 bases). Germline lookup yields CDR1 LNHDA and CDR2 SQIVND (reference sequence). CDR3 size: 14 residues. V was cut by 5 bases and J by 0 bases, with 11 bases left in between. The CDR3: CASSYRVPSYEQYF. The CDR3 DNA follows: TGTGCCAGTAGTTACAGGGTACCCTCCTACGAGCAGTACTTC.

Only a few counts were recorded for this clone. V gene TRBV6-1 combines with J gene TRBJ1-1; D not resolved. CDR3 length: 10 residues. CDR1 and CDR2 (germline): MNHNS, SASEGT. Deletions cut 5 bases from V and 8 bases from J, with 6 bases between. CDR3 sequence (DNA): TGTGCCAGCAGTAAGACAGAAGCTTTCTTT. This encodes CASSKTEAFF.

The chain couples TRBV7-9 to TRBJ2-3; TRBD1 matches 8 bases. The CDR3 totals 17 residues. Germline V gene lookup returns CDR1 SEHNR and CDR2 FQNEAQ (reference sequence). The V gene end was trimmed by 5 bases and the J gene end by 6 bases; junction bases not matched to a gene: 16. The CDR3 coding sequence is TGTGCCAGCAGCCCCCCTGACTCTAGAACAGGGGGGGATACGCAGTATTTT. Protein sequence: CASSPPDSRTGGDTQYF. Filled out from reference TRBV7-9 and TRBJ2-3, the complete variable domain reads DTGVSQNPRHKITKRGQNVTFRCDPISEHNRLYWYRQTLGQGPEFLTYFQNEAQLEKSRLLSDRFSAERPKGSFSTLEIQRTEQGDSAMYLCASSPPDSRTGGDTQYFGPGTRLTVL.

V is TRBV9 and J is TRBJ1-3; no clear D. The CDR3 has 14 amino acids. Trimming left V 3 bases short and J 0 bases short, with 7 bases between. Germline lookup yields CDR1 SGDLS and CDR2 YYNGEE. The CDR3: CASSDASSGNTIYF. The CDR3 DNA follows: TGTGCCAGCAGCGACGCCAGCTCTGGAAACACCATATATTTT.

Written as DNA, the CDR3 is TGTGCCGCCACAGGGGGCGGCGAGACCCAGTACTTC. Protein: CAATGGGETQYF. The rearrangement uses TRBV30 and TRBJ2-5; 9 nucleotides agree with TRBD1. The germline CDR1 and CDR2 sequences are GTSNPN and SVGIG (reference sequence). V lost 8 bases and J lost 5; bases outside the gene matches: 6. The CDR3 consists of 12 residues.

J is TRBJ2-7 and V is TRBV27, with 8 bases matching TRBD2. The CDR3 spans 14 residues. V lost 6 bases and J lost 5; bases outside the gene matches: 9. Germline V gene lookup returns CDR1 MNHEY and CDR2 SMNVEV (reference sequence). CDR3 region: CASSTSGVHHEQYF. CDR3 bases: TGTGCCAGCAGCACTAGCGGAGTACACCACGAGCAGTACTTC.

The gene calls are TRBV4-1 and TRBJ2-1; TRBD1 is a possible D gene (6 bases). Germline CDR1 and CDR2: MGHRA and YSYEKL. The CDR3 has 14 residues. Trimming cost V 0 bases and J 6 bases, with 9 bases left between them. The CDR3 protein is CASSQDIRGNEQFF. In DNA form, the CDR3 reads TGCGCCAGCAGCCAAGATATCAGGGGCAATGAGCAGTTCTTC.

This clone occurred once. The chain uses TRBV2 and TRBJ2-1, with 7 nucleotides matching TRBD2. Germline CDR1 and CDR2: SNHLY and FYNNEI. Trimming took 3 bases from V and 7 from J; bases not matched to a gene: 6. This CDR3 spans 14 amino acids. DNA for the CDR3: TGTGCCAGCAGTGAGGGCGGGAGAACGAATGAGCAGTTCTTC. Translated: CASSEGGRTNEQFF.

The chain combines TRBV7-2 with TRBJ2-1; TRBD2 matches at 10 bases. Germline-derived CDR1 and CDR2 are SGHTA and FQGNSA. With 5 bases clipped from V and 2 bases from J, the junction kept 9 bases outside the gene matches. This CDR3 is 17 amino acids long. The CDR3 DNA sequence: TGTGCCAGCAGCCTCAGCCCTAGCGGGGGCACCTACAATGAGCAGTTCTTC. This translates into CASSLSPSGGTYNEQFF.

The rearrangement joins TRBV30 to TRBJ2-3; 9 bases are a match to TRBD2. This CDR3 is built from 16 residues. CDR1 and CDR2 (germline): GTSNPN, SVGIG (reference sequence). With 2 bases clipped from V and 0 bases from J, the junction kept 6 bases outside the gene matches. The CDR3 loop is CAWSKKAGGSTDTQYF. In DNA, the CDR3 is TGTGCCTGGAGTAAGAAAGCGGGGGGTAGCACAGATACGCAGTATTTT.

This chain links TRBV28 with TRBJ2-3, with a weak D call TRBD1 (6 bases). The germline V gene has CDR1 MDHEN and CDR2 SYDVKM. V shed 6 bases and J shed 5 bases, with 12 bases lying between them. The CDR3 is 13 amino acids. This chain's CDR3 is CASSEPGVDTQYF. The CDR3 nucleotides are TGTGCCAGCAGCGAACCAGGGGTAGATACGCAGTATTTT.

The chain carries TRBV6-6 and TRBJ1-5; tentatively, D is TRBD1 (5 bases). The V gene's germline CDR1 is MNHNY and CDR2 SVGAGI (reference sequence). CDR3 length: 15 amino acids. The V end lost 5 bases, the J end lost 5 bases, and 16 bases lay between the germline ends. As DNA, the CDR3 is TGTGCCAGCAGTACGGGGGGGGGTGGATATCAGCCCCAGCATTTT. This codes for CASSTGGGGYQPQHF.

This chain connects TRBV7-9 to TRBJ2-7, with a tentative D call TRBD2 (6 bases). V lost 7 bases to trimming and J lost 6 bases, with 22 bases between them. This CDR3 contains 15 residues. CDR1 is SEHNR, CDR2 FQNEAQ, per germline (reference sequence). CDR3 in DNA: TGTGCCAGCACCGACCCGGGACTTTTGCAACCCGAGCAGTACTTC. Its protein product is CASTDPGLLQPEQYF.

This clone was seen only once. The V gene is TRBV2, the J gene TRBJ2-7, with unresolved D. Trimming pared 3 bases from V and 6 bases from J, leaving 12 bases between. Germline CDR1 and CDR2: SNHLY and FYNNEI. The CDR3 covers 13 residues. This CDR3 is CASSDDSVSEQYF. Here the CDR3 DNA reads TGTGCCAGCAGTGATGACTCAGTTTCCGAGCAGTACTTC.

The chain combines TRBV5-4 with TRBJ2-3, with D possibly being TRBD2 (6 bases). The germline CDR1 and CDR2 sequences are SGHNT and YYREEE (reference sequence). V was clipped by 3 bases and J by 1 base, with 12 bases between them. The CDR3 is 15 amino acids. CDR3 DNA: TGTGCCAGCAGCTCGTTGGGGGGAGGCACAGATACGCAGTATTTT. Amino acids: CASSSLGGGTDTQYF.

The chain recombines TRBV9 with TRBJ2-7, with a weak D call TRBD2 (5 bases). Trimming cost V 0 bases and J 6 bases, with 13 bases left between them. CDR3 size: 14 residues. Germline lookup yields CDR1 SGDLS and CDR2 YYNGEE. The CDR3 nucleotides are TGTGCCAGCAGCGTAGTAGGCGGGTCGGGCGAGCAGTACTTC. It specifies CASSVVGGSGEQYF.

The CDR3 sequence is CASSTGILSYEQYF. The CDR3, as DNA: TGTGCCAGTAGTACCGGGATCCTCTCCTACGAGCAGTACTTC. V and J are TRBV19 and TRBJ2-7; maybe TRBD2 (5 bases). There are 14 residues in the CDR3. Germline V gene sequence: CDR1 LNHDA, CDR2 SQIVND (reference sequence). V dropped 4 bases and J dropped 0 bases, with 10 bases sitting between them.

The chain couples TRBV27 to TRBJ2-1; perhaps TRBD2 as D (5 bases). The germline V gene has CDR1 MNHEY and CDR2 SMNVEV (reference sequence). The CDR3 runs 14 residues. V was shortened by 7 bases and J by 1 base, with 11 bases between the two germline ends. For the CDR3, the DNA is TGTGCCAGCAAGATAGAGGGTTCCTACAATGAGCAGTTCTTC. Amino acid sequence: CASKIEGSYNEQFF.